The next 4 T cell receptor beta chains were all read from a single sample in a study of technical replicates of blood from several donors. Using immunoSEQ multiplex PCR, the repertoire was profiled, and TCRdb retains in-frame clones only, with some absent. The table lists 80,000 or so clones, roughly 96% of them singletons. Material: T cells isolated from PBMCs. These receptor sequences come from a human donor in good health.

The V gene is TRBV28, the J gene TRBJ2-7; TRBD1 might be the D (6 bases). The length of the CDR3 is 13 residues. The germline V and J ends were trimmed by 7 bases and 1 base, with 11 bases remaining between them. Germline V gene lookup returns CDR1 MDHEN and CDR2 SYDVKM. Written as DNA, the CDR3 is TGTGCCAGCAATCCGGGACAATCCTACGAGCAGTACTTC. It encodes CASNPGQSYEQYF.

The CDR3 DNA reads TGTGCCAGCAGCTCACCGACAGGGAACACCGGGGAGCTGTTTTTT. It translates to CASSSPTGNTGELFF. The rearrangement joins TRBV5-4 to TRBJ2-2; a possible D gene is TRBD1 (6 bases). Germline CDR1 is SGHNT and CDR2 is YYREEE (reference sequence). The CDR3 runs 15 residues. V was pared by 3 bases and J by 1 base, with 10 bases between. Filled out from reference TRBV5-4 and TRBJ2-2, the complete variable domain reads ETGVTQSPTHLIKTRGQQVTLRCSSQSGHNTVSWYQQALGQGPQFIFQYYREEENGRGNFPPRFSGLQFPNYSSELNVNALELDDSALYLCASSSPTGNTGELFFGEGSRLTVL.

The chain is built from TRBV5-6 and TRBJ2-7; 8 bases are a match to TRBD2. Germline-derived CDR1 and CDR2 are SGHDT and YYEEEE. The CDR3 extends over 16 amino acids. Unmatched junction bases numbered 12, after V lost 3 bases and J lost 4 bases. CDR3 protein: CASSSWGGGRRYEQYF. The CDR3 bases are TGTGCCAGCAGCTCCTGGGGCGGGGGGCGAAGGTACGAGCAGTACTTC.

V usage is TRBV2 and J usage is TRBJ2-3; maybe TRBD2 (6 bases). Trimming left V 6 bases short and J 0 bases short, with 13 bases between. CDR1 and CDR2 (germline): SNHLY, FYNNEI. The CDR3 length is 15 residues. CDR3 sequence (DNA): TGTGCCAGCAGCTCGTCGGGGACTAGCACAGATACGCAGTATTTT. Translating gives CASSSSGTSTDTQYF.